These 29 T cell receptor beta chains originate from one sample sequenced in a study of blood T cells in healthy people across ages (dated by TCRdb to 2015 to 2017). Library generation was performed with 5' RACE. The listed sequencing device is Illumina HiSeq 2500. The second PCR ran for about 6 to 11 cycles and used a J-beta primer mix along with a sample-barcoded 5' primer. Starting from the raw public reads, TCRdb applied fastp trimming at Q25, assembled clones with MiXCR and retained in-frame beta chains. Under each unique CDR3 protein, matching rows form one entry showing the most common genes and DNA. Here the sample has more than 1,000,000 distinct CDR3 sequences; around 27% occur a single time. Clones ranked in the top ten supply about 0.8% of the sample. These data also featured in a second study, about T cells of mothers and their children.

The sample taken for sequencing was blood. The receptors originated from a girl aged 2-10 years in good health.

This clonotype was observed a handful of times. The chain uses TRBV25-1 and TRBJ1-2; a weak D match, TRBD1 (5 bases). The CDR3 loop spans 14 amino acids. Trimming left V 8 bases short and J 0 bases short, with 13 bases between. The germline CDR1 and CDR2 sequences are MGHDK and SYGVNS. In DNA form, the CDR3 reads TGTGCCAGCTCCTGGGGGAGCCCTAACTATGGCTACACCTTC. Protein: CASSWGSPNYGYTF.

V usage is TRBV5-1 and J usage is TRBJ2-2, with D unresolved. The CDR3 has 16 residues. The V end was cut by 4 bases, the J end by 4 bases, with 17 bases between. In germline, CDR1 is SGHRS, CDR2 YFSETQ. CDR3 nucleotide sequence: TGCGCCAGCAGCGCCTCGCGTGGACCCGTCACCGGGGAGCTGTTTTTT. Amino acid sequence: CASSASRGPVTGELFF.

The chain uses TRBV6-1 and TRBJ2-2, with D tentatively TRBD2 (7 bases). This CDR3 is built from 17 residues. V lost 6 bases to trimming and J lost 1 base, with 18 bases between them. Per the germline V gene, CDR1 is MNHNS and CDR2 is SASEGT. CDR3 DNA sequence: TGTGCCAGCAGCCCACTTTCGGGGGGCGGGAACACCGGGGAGCTGTTTTTT. Residues: CASSPLSGGGNTGELFF.

The chain joins TRBV19 to TRBJ2-1; 13 positions match TRBD2. CDR1 and CDR2 from the germline V gene are LNHDA and SQIVND (reference sequence). CDR3 length equals 16 residues. V shed 5 bases and J 7 bases; nucleotides not matched to a gene: 8. The chain's CDR3 is CASSWTSGRGGNEQFF. The CDR3 coding sequence is TGTGCCAGTAGTTGGACTAGCGGGAGAGGTGGGAATGAGCAGTTCTTC.

This clonotype was detected a few times. The chain links TRBV6-1 to TRBJ2-3; D gene uncertain. The CDR3 is made up of 13 amino acids. Germline CDR1 and CDR2: MNHNS and SASEGT. The V and J ends lost 5 bases and 5 bases respectively, with 11 bases between them. CDR3 residues: CASSILDGDTQYF. The CDR3 bases are TGTGCCAGCAGTATATTAGATGGAGATACGCAGTATTTT.

The gene calls are TRBV7-2 and TRBJ2-5; 16 bases align to TRBD2. The J call may be incorrect, as the DNA end agrees better with TRBJ2-1. This CDR3 is built from 18 residues. Germline CDR1 and CDR2: SGHTA and FQGNSA. This CDR3 is CASTSWAPGLAGGSEQFF. CDR3 DNA: TGTGCCAGCACTTCCTGGGCCCCGGGACTAGCGGGAGGGAGTGAGCAGTTCTTC.

This rearrangement joins TRBV12-3 or TRBV12-4 to TRBJ2-7; no clear D. With 6 bases removed from V and 0 bases from J, the gap between germline ends came to 9 bases. The CDR3 is 13 residues long. The CDR3 nucleotides read TGTGCCAGCAGGCTTTCGAGCTCCTACGAGCAGTACTTC. It specifies CASRLSSSYEQYF.

This chain links TRBV7-9 with TRBJ2-7, with D possibly being TRBD2 (5 bases). Germline CDR1 and CDR2: SEHNR and FQNEAQ (reference sequence). This CDR3 comprises 16 residues. Trimming cost V 1 base and J 3 bases, with 16 bases left between them. The CDR3 spells CASSLVFAGQDYEQYF. The CDR3 DNA follows: TGTGCCAGCAGCTTAGTGTTCGCGGGCCAGGACTACGAGCAGTACTTC.

This clonotype was picked up a small number of times. The V call is TRBV7-3, the J call TRBJ2-2; 7 nucleotides line up with TRBD1. The junction had 15 bases not matched to a gene; V was cut back by 5 bases and J by 9 bases. CDR3 length equals 16 residues. The germline V gene encodes CDR1 SGHTA and CDR2 FQGTGA. Written as DNA, the CDR3 is TGTGCCAGCAGCGACCCCCGACAGGGTTCTATCAGGGAGCTGTTTTTT. Translating gives CASSDPRQGSIRELFF.

The rearrangement links TRBV7-2 to TRBJ1-2; a possible D gene is TRBD1 (6 bases). Germline CDR1 is SGHTA and CDR2 is FQGNSA. Trimming stripped 6 bases from V and 5 bases from J, with 16 bases between. CDR3 length equals 14 residues. Here the CDR3 DNA reads TGTGCCAGCAGTCACCCGGACAGATTTTATGGCTACACCTTC. Its protein is CASSHPDRFYGYTF.

The chain carries TRBV5-6 and TRBJ2-7, with 7 bases lining up with TRBD1. From germline, CDR1 is SGHDT and CDR2 YYEEEE. The ends lost 3 bases at V and 2 bases at J; junction bases unmatched: 5. The CDR3 runs 14 residues. In nucleotides, the CDR3 is TGTGCCAGCAGCTCCATTCAGGGGGCCTACGAGCAGTACTTC. It is translated as CASSSIQGAYEQYF.

The chain is built from TRBV5-1 and TRBJ2-3; TRBD1 matches 8 bases. Trimming at V came to 2 bases and at J to 6 bases, leaving 11 bases not matched to a gene. This CDR3 region has 16 residues. In germline, CDR1 is SGHRS, CDR2 YFSETQ. The DNA of the CDR3 is TGCGCCAGCAGCTTAACCGGTAACAGGGGGGCGGATACGCAGTATTTT. As protein: CASSLTGNRGADTQYF. Variable domain in full (rest from reference TRBV5-1 and TRBJ2-3): KAGVTQTPRYLIKTRGQQVTLSCSPISGHRSVSWYQQTPGQGLQFLFEYFSETQRNKGNFPGRFSGRQFSNSRSEMNVSTLELGDSALYLCASSLTGNRGADTQYFGPGTRLTVL.

This rearrangement joins TRBV5-6 to TRBJ1-1, with D uncertain. V shed 6 bases and J shed 4 bases, with 13 bases lying between them. Germline CDR1 and CDR2: SGHDT and YYEEEE. This CDR3 has 13 residues. CDR3 loop: CASTRGWGTEAFF. In nucleotides, the CDR3 is TGTGCCAGCACACGGGGATGGGGCACTGAAGCTTTCTTT.

Only a few counts were recorded for this clonotype. This chain links TRBV29-1 with TRBJ2-7, with D unresolved. V was clipped by 4 bases and J by 7 bases, with 11 bases between them. CDR3 length: 11 residues. Germline assignment: CDR1 SQVTM and CDR2 ANQGSEA. CDR3 amino acids: CSVAHPSEQYF. The CDR3 DNA sequence: TGCAGCGTTGCGCACCCTTCTGAGCAGTACTTC.

The chain joins TRBV5-4 to TRBJ2-3, with TRBD2 matching over 10 bases. CDR1 and CDR2 (germline): SGHNT, YYREEE (reference sequence). Trimming removed 5 bases from V and 3 bases from J; junction bases left unmatched: 3. CDR3 length: 14 amino acids. The CDR3 sequence is CASRQTSGTDTQYF. The CDR3 DNA is TGTGCCAGCAGGCAGACTAGCGGGACAGATACGCAGTATTTT. The variable domain in full, with the rest retrieved from reference TRBV5-4 and TRBJ2-3, is ETGVTQSPTHLIKTRGQQVTLRCSSQSGHNTVSWYQQALGQGPQFIFQYYREEENGRGNFPPRFSGLQFPNYSSELNVNALELDDSALYLCASRQTSGTDTQYFGPGTRLTVL.

The gene calls are TRBV9 and TRBJ1-2; 8 positions match TRBD1. In germline, CDR1 is SGDLS, CDR2 YYNGEE. The CDR3 covers 18 residues. The trim removed 3 bases at V and 4 bases at J, leaving 17 bases unmatched. This CDR3 is CASSAEDANGQGRYGYTF. CDR3 sequence (DNA): TGTGCCAGCAGCGCCGAGGACGCCAACGGACAGGGTCGCTATGGCTACACCTTC.

This clonotype was recorded a few times. V usage is TRBV29-1 and J usage is TRBJ2-4; TRBD1 matches at 7 bases. The V gene end was trimmed by 5 bases and the J gene end by 1 base; junction bases not matched to a gene: 5. Germline loops: CDR1 SQVTM, CDR2 ANQGSEA. The CDR3 runs to 14 residues. The CDR3, as DNA: TGCAGCGTTAGACAGGGAAAGGCCAAAAACATTCAGTACTTC. It translates to CSVRQGKAKNIQYF.

The rearrangement links TRBV5-1 to TRBJ1-1; D is undetermined. Between the trimmed V and J ends, which lost 2 bases and 3 bases, there was a span of 11 bases. CDR1 SGHRS and CDR2 YFSETQ come from the germline V gene. This CDR3 region has 14 residues. The CDR3 sequence: CASSFAKGDTEAFF. In DNA form, the CDR3 reads TGCGCCAGCAGCTTTGCAAAGGGCGACACTGAAGCTTTCTTT.

This clonotype appeared once. The chain links TRBV3-1 to TRBJ2-1, with 9 bases fitting TRBD2. With 3 bases clipped from V and 6 bases from J, the junction kept 6 bases outside the gene matches. CDR3 size: 15 residues. Germline V gene sequence: CDR1 LGHDT, CDR2 YNNKEL (reference sequence). CDR3 DNA: TGTGCCAGCAGCCATATGGCGGGAGGGGCCAATGAGCAGTTCTTC. This codes for CASSHMAGGANEQFF.

This clonotype was seen more than once but under ten times. The rearrangement links TRBV5-1 to TRBJ2-3; TRBD2 aligns across 9 bases. V shed 5 bases and J 3 bases; nucleotides not matched to a gene: 7. CDR3 length: 15 residues. CDR1 is SGHRS, CDR2 YFSETQ, per germline. CDR3 nucleotide sequence: TGCGCCAGCAGTCTAGCGGGATATCTTACAGATACGCAGTATTTT. This codes for CASSLAGYLTDTQYF.

The V call is TRBV6-5, the J call TRBJ2-1, with D possibly called TRBD1 or TRBD2 (7 bases each). CDR1 is MNHEY, CDR2 SVGAGI, per germline. This CDR3 has 17 residues. V shed 2 bases and J shed 4 bases, with 18 bases lying between them. The CDR3 is CASSYGEGAPPYNEQFF. The CDR3 coding sequence is TGTGCCAGCAGTTACGGGGAGGGGGCGCCCCCTTACAATGAGCAGTTCTTC.

In this sample, this clonotype turned up a few times. The V and J genes are TRBV25-1 and TRBJ2-5; tentatively, D is TRBD2 (5 bases). This CDR3 contains 14 residues. V lost 4 bases and J 4 bases, leaving 13 bases between the germline ends. CDR1 and CDR2 from the germline V gene are MGHDK and SYGVNS. Here the CDR3 DNA reads TGTGCCAGCAGTGGGGGTCAGGCGGGAGAGACCCAGTACTTC. Amino acid sequence: CASSGGQAGETQYF.

The chain uses TRBV27 and TRBJ1-4; D call uncertain. V gave up 5 bases and J gave up 0 bases, with 7 bases separating them. The CDR3 has 14 amino acids. Germline loops: CDR1 MNHEY, CDR2 SMNVEV (reference sequence). The CDR3 here is CASSILATNEKLFF. The CDR3 DNA is TGTGCCAGCAGTATTCTTGCAACTAATGAAAAACTGTTTTTT.

This clonotype was counted only a few times. This sequence joins TRBV20-1 and TRBJ2-5; weak D call: TRBD2 (5 bases). The J call may not be correct, given that the DNA end is closer to TRBJ2-7. The CDR3 runs 12 residues. Germline V lookup: CDR1 DFQATT, CDR2 SNEGSKA (reference sequence). The CDR3 DNA reads TGCAGTGCTCATACTGAGGGCTACGAGCAGTACTTC. Translation gives CSAHTEGYEQYF.

There are a few counts of this clonotype. V and J are TRBV5-1 and TRBJ2-4; possibly TRBD2 for D (5 bases). V lost 5 bases, J lost 0 bases, and 12 bases lay in between. Looked up from germline, CDR1 is SGHRS and CDR2 is YFSETQ. This CDR3 comprises 15 residues. DNA of the CDR3: TGCGCCAGCAGGCCGACGGGATTAGCCAAAAACATTCAGTACTTC. Encoded protein: CASRPTGLAKNIQYF. Filled out from reference TRBV5-1 and TRBJ2-4, the complete variable domain reads KAGVTQTPRYLIKTRGQQVTLSCSPISGHRSVSWYQQTPGQGLQFLFEYFSETQRNKGNFPGRFSGRQFSNSRSEMNVSTLELGDSALYLCASRPTGLAKNIQYFGAGTRLSVL.

The J gene is TRBJ2-3, the V gene TRBV28; D possibly corresponds to TRBD2 (6 bases). The CDR3 runs 14 residues. Germline-derived CDR1 and CDR2 are MDHEN and SYDVKM. V lost 2 bases and J 8 bases, leaving 14 bases between the germline ends. CDR3 coding DNA: TGTGCCAGCAGTTTAGCTGGACCGGGGGTTACGCAGTATTTT. This sequence encodes CASSLAGPGVTQYF.

This clonotype was seen a few times. The gene calls are TRBV12-3 or TRBV12-4 and TRBJ1-5, with unresolved D. The CDR3 runs to 16 residues. Trimming stripped 5 bases from V and 6 bases from J, with 20 bases between. The CDR3 DNA sequence: TGTGCCAGCAGTCCCTGGCCCCGCCGACGAGGTCAGCCCCAGCATTTT. Its protein product is CASSPWPRRRGQPQHF.

CDR3 region: CASSSSGWDTEAFF. The CDR3 nucleotides read TGTGCCAGCAGCTCATCGGGGTGGGACACTGAAGCTTTCTTT. This sequence joins TRBV7-3 and TRBJ1-1; D not certain. Trimming removed 4 bases from V and 3 bases from J, with 12 bases in between. Germline CDR1 SGHTA, CDR2 FQGTGA. This CDR3 contains 14 residues.

The chain carries TRBV18 and TRBJ2-1; D is unclear. Germline CDR1 reads KGHSH; CDR2 reads LQKENI. Trimming pared 0 bases from V and 7 bases from J, leaving 22 bases between. The CDR3 is 18 amino acids. CDR3 in amino acids: CASSPPDEAEDRSNEQFF. Here the CDR3 DNA reads TGTGCCAGCTCACCACCGGATGAGGCCGAGGATAGGTCAAATGAGCAGTTCTTC.